These 28 T cell receptor beta chains came from one sample sequenced in a study of persistence of HIV-infected CD4 T cells. The immunoSEQ assay was version 4, run in survey mode. Profiled with immunoSEQ multiplex PCR; TCRdb holds only in-frame clones, not every one. The profile shows about 47,000 clones, about 89% of them singletons. Cells were stimulated nonspecifically with anti-CD3/anti-CD28 magnetic beads. CD4+ T cells upregulating both CD40 ligand and CD69 were sorted as responding cells. Antigens for these TCRs are unknown. Sequencing was performed on CD4+ T cells sorted from PBMCs after roughly 18-hour stimulation, taken from a patient who received antiretroviral therapy. Receptors were obtained from an adult man with HIV who was CMV-seropositive.

V gene TRBV18 combines with J gene TRBJ2-4; 7 nucleotides align to TRBD2. The CDR3 extends over 19 amino acids. Germline V gives CDR1 KGHSH, CDR2 LQKENI. V was pared by 2 bases and J by 0 bases, with 13 bases of the junction left unmatched. Written as DNA, the CDR3 is TGTGCCAGCTCACCATTAAGCAGCGGGGAAATTCTAGCCAAAAACATTCAGTACTTC. Protein sequence: CASSPLSSGEILAKNIQYF.

In nucleotides, the CDR3 is TGCGCCAGCAGCCAAGATCCCGGTGTTTCCTACAATGAGCAGTTCTTC. Its protein product is CASSQDPGVSYNEQFF. This chain links TRBV4-1 with TRBJ2-1; no firm D call. The V and J ends lost 0 bases and 1 base respectively, with 10 bases between them. The germline CDR1 and CDR2 sequences are MGHRA and YSYEKL. The CDR3 has 16 amino acids.

V and J are TRBV10-1 and TRBJ1-4; possibly TRBD1 for D (5 bases). The CDR3 is made up of 13 amino acids. CDR1 is WNHNN and CDR2 is SYGVQD in the germline V gene (reference sequence). Trimming left V 5 bases short and J 8 bases short, with 12 bases between. In nucleotides, the CDR3 is TGCGCCAGCAGTTCGGGACTTGAGGAAAAACTGTTTTTT. Encoded protein: CASSSGLEEKLFF.

The V gene is TRBV7-3, the J gene TRBJ1-6; tentatively, D is TRBD1 (6 bases). Germline CDR1 reads SGHTA; CDR2 reads FQGTGA. V dropped 3 bases and J dropped 6 bases, with 12 bases sitting between them. This CDR3 has 15 residues. The CDR3 nucleotides are TGTGCCAGCAGCTTGGGGGCTGGCGGTAATTCACCCCTCCACTTT. It translates to CASSLGAGGNSPLHF.

This rearrangement joins TRBV6-2 or TRBV6-3 to TRBJ1-3, with D perhaps matching TRBD1 (5 bases). The CDR3 consists of 15 residues. Per germline, CDR1 MNHEY and CDR2 SVGEGT. The V gene lost 5 bases and the J gene lost 0 bases, with 11 bases spanning the gap. The CDR3 is CASSKDNFSGNTIYF. The DNA for the CDR3 is TGTGCCAGCAGTAAGGACAACTTCTCTGGAAACACCATATATTTT.

V is TRBV28 and J is TRBJ1-1; D possibly corresponds to TRBD1 (5 bases). This CDR3 has 16 residues. Germline CDR1 and CDR2: MDHEN and SYDVKM. Trimming shortened V by 5 bases and J by 4 bases, and 20 bases separated the two germline ends. This CDR3 reads CASSPPAFQGITEAFF. The CDR3 bases are TGTGCCAGCAGTCCCCCTGCCTTTCAGGGTATCACTGAAGCTTTCTTT. Variable domain in full (rest from reference TRBV28 and TRBJ1-1): DVKVTQSSRYLVKRTGEKVFLECVQDMDHENMFWYRQDPGLGLRLIYFSYDVKMKEKGDIPEGYSVSREKKERFSLILESASTNQTSMYLCASSPPAFQGITEAFFGQGTRLTVV.

V usage is TRBV19 and J usage is TRBJ2-3; TRBD1 agrees at 10 bases. This CDR3 is 14 amino acids long. The trim removed 6 bases at V and 4 bases at J, leaving 4 bases unmatched. From germline, CDR1 is LNHDA and CDR2 SQIVND (reference sequence). The CDR3: CASRRDRGADTQYF. For the CDR3, the DNA is TGTGCCAGTAGGAGGGACAGGGGTGCAGATACGCAGTATTTT. The full variable domain, rest sourced from reference TRBV19 and TRBJ2-3, is DGGITQSPKYLFRKEGQNVTLSCEQNLNHDAMYWYRQDPGQGLRLIYYSQIVNDFQKGDIAEGYSVSREKKESFPLTVTSAQKNPTAFYLCASRRDRGADTQYFGPGTRLTVL.

The rearrangement links TRBV7-8 to TRBJ1-2; D remains ambiguous. Per the germline V gene, CDR1 is SGHVS and CDR2 is FQNEAQ. This CDR3 spans 14 amino acids. Trimming stripped 0 bases from V and 2 bases from J, with 7 bases between. Written as DNA, the CDR3 is TGTGCCAGCAGCTTAGCTAGCGGAAACTATGGCTACACCTTC. Translation gives CASSLASGNYGYTF.

The V gene is TRBV5-1, the J gene TRBJ1-2; TRBD1 might be the D (6 bases). The CDR3 has 18 residues. The V and J ends lost 0 bases and 0 bases respectively, with 18 bases between them. Germline CDR1 SGHRS, CDR2 YFSETQ. CDR3 DNA sequence: TGCGCCAGCAGCTTGGCGGGTCGACGAAGACAGGCTAACTATGGCTACACCTTC. Translation: CASSLAGRRRQANYGYTF. Full variable domain (remainder filled in from reference TRBV5-1 and TRBJ1-2): KAGVTQTPRYLIKTRGQQVTLSCSPISGHRSVSWYQQTPGQGLQFLFEYFSETQRNKGNFPGRFSGRQFSNSRSEMNVSTLELGDSALYLCASSLAGRRRQANYGYTFGSGTRLTVV.

The CDR3 sequence: CASSRLGTGRIINTEAFF. CDR3 sequence (DNA): TGTGCCAGTAGTCGCCTCGGGACAGGGAGAATAATTAACACTGAAGCTTTCTTT. The chain employs TRBV19 and TRBJ1-1, with 9 bases that match TRBD1. Germline CDR1 reads LNHDA; CDR2 reads SQIVND (reference sequence). J lost 2 bases, V lost 5 bases, and 15 bases had no gene match. CDR3 length: 18 amino acids. The full variable domain, completed using reference TRBV19 and TRBJ1-1, is DGGITQSPKYLFRKEGQNVTLSCEQNLNHDAMYWYRQDPGQGLRLIYYSQIVNDFQKGDIAEGYSVSREKKESFPLTVTSAQKNPTAFYLCASSRLGTGRIINTEAFFGQGTRLTVV.

This chain links TRBV27 with TRBJ2-6, with TRBD2 identical over 9 bases. Looked up from germline, CDR1 is MNHEY and CDR2 is SMNVEV (reference sequence). Losses at the gene ends were 10 bases for V and 2 bases for J; bases not matched to a gene: 6. CDR3 size: 15 residues. CDR3 loop: CATTTSGAGANVLTF. As DNA, the CDR3 is TGTGCCACCACGACTAGCGGAGCTGGGGCCAACGTCCTGACTTTC.

J is TRBJ2-3 and V is TRBV7-2; 8 positions match TRBD1. Germline-derived CDR1 and CDR2 are SGHTA and FQGNSA. V dropped 1 base and J dropped 1; count of bases not matched to a gene: 4. The CDR3 has 16 amino acids. The CDR3 protein is CASSLVRGLGTDTQYF. The CDR3 nucleotides read TGTGCCAGCAGCTTAGTCAGGGGGCTCGGCACAGATACGCAGTATTTT.

CDR3 residues: CASSETRQGSNNEQFF. CDR3 in DNA: TGCGCCAGCAGTGAGACTAGACAGGGGAGTAACAATGAGCAGTTCTTC. The rearrangement uses TRBV10-1 and TRBJ2-1, with 8 bases identical to TRBD1. Per the germline V gene, CDR1 is WNHNN and CDR2 is SYGVQD (reference sequence). V lost 2 bases, J lost 5 bases, and 8 bases stayed unmatched. This CDR3 spans 16 amino acids.

The gene calls are TRBV21-1 and TRBJ1-3; the table's TRBD1 call for D was not verified on the DNA. TRBV21-1 corresponds to a pseudogene. The CDR3 spans 16 residues. CDR3 DNA: TGTGCCAGCAGCAAACTTCAACAGGGCTCGGGAAACACCATATATTTT. It yields the protein CASSKLQQGSGNTIYF.

This chain uses TRBV10-1 with TRBJ1-3; D not certain. The germline gives CDR1 WNHNN, CDR2 SYGVQD (reference sequence). This CDR3 is 14 amino acids long. Trimming pared 5 bases from V and 1 base from J, leaving 9 bases between. CDR3: CASSPEASGNTIYF. The CDR3 DNA is TGCGCCAGCAGTCCCGAGGCTTCTGGAAACACCATATATTTT.

This clone was seen once. The CDR3: CASSPQSIQASYEQYF. In DNA form, the CDR3 reads TGTGCCAGCAGCCCGCAATCCATACAAGCATCCTACGAGCAGTACTTC. The V and J genes are TRBV9 and TRBJ2-7; no firm D call. V was cut by 4 bases and J by 1 base, with 18 bases left in between. The CDR3 covers 16 residues. Germline lookup yields CDR1 SGDLS and CDR2 YYNGEE.

The chain is built from TRBV7-3 and TRBJ2-1, with TRBD2 matching over 10 bases. CDR1 and CDR2 (germline): SGHTA, FQGTGA. Unmatched junction bases numbered 6, after V lost 3 bases and J lost 7 bases. The CDR3 consists of 15 residues. This CDR3 is CASSFSGGAGNEQFF. CDR3 nucleotides: TGTGCCAGCAGCTTCAGCGGGGGGGCCGGGAATGAGCAGTTCTTC.

This clone appeared once. The gene calls are TRBV28 and TRBJ1-1, with 8 bases identical to TRBD1. The CDR3 covers 15 residues. Losses at the gene ends were 4 bases for V and 7 bases for J; bases not matched to a gene: 11. Germline assignment: CDR1 MDHEN and CDR2 SYDVKM. The CDR3 loop reads CASSSRAGGYGEAFF. CDR3 nucleotides: TGTGCCAGCAGTTCTCGAGCAGGGGGCTACGGTGAAGCTTTCTTT.

The chain couples TRBV5-4 to TRBJ1-1, with no clear D. The CDR3 covers 13 residues. Per germline, CDR1 SGHNT and CDR2 YYREEE (reference sequence). V was pared by 0 bases and J by 9 bases, with 12 bases between. The CDR3 DNA follows: TGTGCCAGCAGCTTGGAGGTTCGGGGAAAAGCTTTCTTT. Translating gives CASSLEVRGKAFF.

The V call is TRBV27, the J call TRBJ2-3; 8 bases are a match to TRBD2. Germline V gene lookup returns CDR1 MNHEY and CDR2 SMNVEV (reference sequence). V lost 3 bases and J lost 2; bases outside the gene matches: 1. CDR3 length: 14 residues. This CDR3 is CASSFSGATDTQYF. Here the CDR3 DNA reads TGTGCCAGCAGTTTTAGCGGGGCCACAGATACGCAGTATTTT.

This clone was observed a few times. The V and J genes are TRBV3-1 (or the pseudogene TRBV3-2) and TRBJ1-5, with D possibly matching TRBD1 (5 bases). V was shortened by 0 bases and J by 6 bases, with 9 bases between the two germline ends. The CDR3 extends over 14 amino acids. The germline V gene encodes CDR1 LGHDT and CDR2 YNNKEL (reference sequence). CDR3 residues: CASSQDAGIQPQHF. CDR3 DNA: TGTGCCAGCAGCCAAGACGCAGGGATTCAGCCCCAGCATTTT.

V is TRBV29-1 and J is TRBJ2-7, with 9 bases fitting TRBD1. Trimming at V came to 3 bases and at J to 5 bases, leaving 8 bases not matched to a gene. CDR3 size: 14 residues. CDR1 is SQVTM, CDR2 ANQGSEA, per germline. The CDR3 bases are TGCAGCGTTGACCCGGGACAGGGTGGAGACGAGCAGTACTTC. Translating gives CSVDPGQGGDEQYF.

The gene calls are TRBV6-1 and TRBJ1-5; D is undetermined. Germline CDR1 reads MNHNS; CDR2 reads SASEGT. Trimming took off 3 bases at V and 4 bases at J, with 16 bases between the two ends. This CDR3 contains 16 residues. The DNA for the CDR3 is TGTGCCAGCAGTGAGATTACGGGAGCCCGTAATCAGCCCCAGCATTTT. Amino acids: CASSEITGARNQPQHF.

The chain is built from TRBV11-2 and TRBJ1-1, with unresolved D. Trimming removed 0 bases from V and 1 base from J, with 6 bases in between. The germline V gene has CDR1 SGHAT and CDR2 FQNNGV. This CDR3 has 14 amino acids. The DNA for the CDR3 is TGTGCCAGCAGCTTAGAATGGCGGAACACTGAAGCTTTCTTT. Residues: CASSLEWRNTEAFF.

V is TRBV5-6 and J is TRBJ2-7; TRBD1 matches at 10 bases. This CDR3 spans 14 amino acids. The J segment lost 5 bases and the V segment lost 0 bases, leaving 2 bases of the junction unmatched. Per germline, CDR1 SGHDT and CDR2 YYEEEE. CDR3: CASSLVDRGDEQYF. The DNA for the CDR3 is TGTGCCAGCAGCTTGGTGGACAGGGGGGACGAGCAGTACTTC.

The V and J genes are TRBV4-1 and TRBJ2-3; D unresolved. This CDR3 has 16 amino acids. The V end was cut by 2 bases, the J end by 2 bases, with 14 bases between. Per germline, CDR1 MGHRA and CDR2 YSYEKL. The DNA for the CDR3 is TGCGCCAGCAGCCAATCACCGGGTATAAACACAGATACGCAGTATTTT. Amino acid sequence: CASSQSPGINTDTQYF.

The CDR3 loop is CASSPEPLAGAYNEQFF. CDR3 DNA: TGTGCCAGCAGTCCCGAACCGCTAGCGGGGGCCTACAATGAGCAGTTCTTC. The chain has TRBV28 and TRBJ2-1; TRBD2 matches 10 bases. Germline values: CDR1 MDHEN, CDR2 SYDVKM. The ends lost 5 bases at V and 2 bases at J; junction bases unmatched: 9. The CDR3 length is 17 residues.

This chain uses TRBV18 with TRBJ1-2, with a possible D match to TRBD1 (5 bases). V lost 0 bases, J lost 5 bases, and 10 bases lay in between. CDR3 length equals 14 residues. CDR1 and CDR2 (germline): KGHSH, LQKENI. CDR3 in amino acids: CASSPPPGEYGYTF. The CDR3 region has the DNA TGTGCCAGCTCACCACCTCCGGGGGAATATGGCTACACCTTC.